This paragraph reports one T cell receptor (beta chain). This record comes from a study of control samples from healthy donors and cancer patients. Only in-frame clones appear in the TCRdb table, and some are missing; sequencing was by immunoSEQ multiplex PCR. The repertoire holds about 180,000 clones, with 90% as singletons. Germline V lookup: CDR1 ENHRY, CDR2 SYGVKD. This CDR3 comprises 13 residues. V lost 4 bases, J lost 7 bases, and 13 bases lay in between. This TCR was recovered from a woman in her forties or fifties in good health. The sample comprised blood. The chain carries TRBV10-3 and TRBJ1-1; no reliable D call. The CDR3 DNA reads as TGTGCCATCAGTGGGGCGGGGAGCCTTGAAGCTTTCTTT. Translation: CAISGAGSLEAFF.